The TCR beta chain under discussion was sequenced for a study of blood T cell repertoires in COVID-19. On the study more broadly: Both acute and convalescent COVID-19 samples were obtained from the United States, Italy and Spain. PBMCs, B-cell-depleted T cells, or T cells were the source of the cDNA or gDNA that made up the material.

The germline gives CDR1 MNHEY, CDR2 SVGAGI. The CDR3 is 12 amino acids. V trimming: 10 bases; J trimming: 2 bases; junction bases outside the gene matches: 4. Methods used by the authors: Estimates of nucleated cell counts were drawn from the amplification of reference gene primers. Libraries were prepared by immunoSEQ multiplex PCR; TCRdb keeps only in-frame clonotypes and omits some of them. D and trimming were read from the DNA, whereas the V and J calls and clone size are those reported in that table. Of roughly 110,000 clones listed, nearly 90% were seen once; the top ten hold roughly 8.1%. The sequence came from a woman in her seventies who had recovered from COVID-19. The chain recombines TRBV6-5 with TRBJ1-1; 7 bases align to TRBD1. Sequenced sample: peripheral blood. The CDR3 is CATNRGNTEAFF. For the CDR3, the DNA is TGTGCCACCAACAGGGGCAACACTGAAGCTTTCTTT.